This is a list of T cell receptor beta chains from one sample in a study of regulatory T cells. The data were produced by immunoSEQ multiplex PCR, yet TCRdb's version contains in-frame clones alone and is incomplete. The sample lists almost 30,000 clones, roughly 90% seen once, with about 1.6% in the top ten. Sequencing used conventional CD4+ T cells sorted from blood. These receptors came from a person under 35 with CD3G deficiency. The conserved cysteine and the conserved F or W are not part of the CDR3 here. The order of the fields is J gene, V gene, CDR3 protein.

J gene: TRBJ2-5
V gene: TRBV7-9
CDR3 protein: ASSFDDREGDLQETQY

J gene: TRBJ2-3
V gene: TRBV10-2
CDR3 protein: ASSGSFSTDTQY

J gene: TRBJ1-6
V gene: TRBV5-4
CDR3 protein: ASSKGDYSYNSPLH

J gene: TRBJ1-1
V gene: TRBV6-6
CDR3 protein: ASSYPRLGLNTEAF

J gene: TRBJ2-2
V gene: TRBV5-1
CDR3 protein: ASSDGHHTGELF

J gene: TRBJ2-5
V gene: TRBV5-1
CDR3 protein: ASSRSLQETQY

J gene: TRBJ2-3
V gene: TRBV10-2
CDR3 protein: ATSAARVGTDTQY

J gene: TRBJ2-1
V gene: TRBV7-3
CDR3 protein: ASSSTGTARYNEQF

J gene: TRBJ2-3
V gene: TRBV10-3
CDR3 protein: ASRSGRGSDTQY

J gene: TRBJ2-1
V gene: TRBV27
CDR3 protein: ASSPIGQGGNEQF

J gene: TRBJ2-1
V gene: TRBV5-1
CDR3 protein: ASSSQGFDEQF

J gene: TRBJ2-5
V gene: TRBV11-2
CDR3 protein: ASSSPGLAGGPDRAQY

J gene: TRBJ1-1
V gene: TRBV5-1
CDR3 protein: ASSPGGSLITEAF

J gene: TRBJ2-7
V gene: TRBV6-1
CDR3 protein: ASSQGGEQY

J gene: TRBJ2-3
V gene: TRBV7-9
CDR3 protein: ASSLALSLSTDTQY

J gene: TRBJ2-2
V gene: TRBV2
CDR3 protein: ASKGPGTELNTGELF

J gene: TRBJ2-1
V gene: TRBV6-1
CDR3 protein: ASSVRGRTYNEQF

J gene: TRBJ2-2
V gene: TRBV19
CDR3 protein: ASSLTWGTGELF

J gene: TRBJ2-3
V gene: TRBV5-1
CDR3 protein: ASSFGTSGAGNTDTQY

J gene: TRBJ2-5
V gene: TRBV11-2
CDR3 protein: ASSSGLAGGETQY

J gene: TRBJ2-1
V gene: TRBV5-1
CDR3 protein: ASSFGVGPTYNEQF

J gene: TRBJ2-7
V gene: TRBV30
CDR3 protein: AWSVDRAYEQY

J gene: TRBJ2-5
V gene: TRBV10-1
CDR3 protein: ASLGGPGEETQY

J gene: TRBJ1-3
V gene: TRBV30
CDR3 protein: AWSQNPGNTIY

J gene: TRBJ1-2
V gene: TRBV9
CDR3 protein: VSSVDRGGYT

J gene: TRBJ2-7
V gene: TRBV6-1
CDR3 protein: ASSASGYNEQY

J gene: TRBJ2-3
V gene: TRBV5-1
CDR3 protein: ASSPGSHTDTQY

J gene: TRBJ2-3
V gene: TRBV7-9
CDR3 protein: ASSYGGNTQY

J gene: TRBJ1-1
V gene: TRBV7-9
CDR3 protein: ASSLGGVGTEAF

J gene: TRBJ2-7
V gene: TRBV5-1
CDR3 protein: ASSLSGGLSYEQY

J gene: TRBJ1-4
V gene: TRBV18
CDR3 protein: ASSLDRALKEKLF

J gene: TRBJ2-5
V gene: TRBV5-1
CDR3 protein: ASSFGLSGRGSLETQY

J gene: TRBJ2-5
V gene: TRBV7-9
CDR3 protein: ASSLDRGEETQY

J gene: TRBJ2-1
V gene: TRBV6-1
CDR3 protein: ASNRDPYNEQF

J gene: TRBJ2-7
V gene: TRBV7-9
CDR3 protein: ASSSWDVGEQY

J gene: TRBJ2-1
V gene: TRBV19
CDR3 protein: ASALVGLAGGGSYNEQF

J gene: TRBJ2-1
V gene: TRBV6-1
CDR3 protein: ASSLYRGREQF

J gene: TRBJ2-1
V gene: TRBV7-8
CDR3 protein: ASSLGLAGEGVSYNEQF

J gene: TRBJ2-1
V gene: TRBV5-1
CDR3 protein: ASSVDFNEQF

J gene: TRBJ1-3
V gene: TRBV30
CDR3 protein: AWSVRDHGNTIY